This T cell receptor beta chain was found in a study of beta chain features in type 1 diabetes (dated by TCRdb to between 2018 and 2020). Study-level background: Patients and healthy donors did not differ in mean age, gender distribution, total cell number or subset yield. The study compared TCRB repertoires of sorted circulating CD4+ T cell subsets between recently diagnosed type 1 diabetes patients and matched healthy donors. Across all samples, approximately 100 million sorted cells were examined, and cell number per subset correlated strongly with RNA yield. Regulatory and stem cell-like memory subsets were isolated from only 8 patients and roughly 8 healthy donors, whereas naive and central memory subsets came from all 28 donors. On the study overall, not on this receptor specifically: The naive, central memory and regulatory TCRB repertoires appeared to resemble one another more closely among patients than among healthy donors. A moderate but significant shortening of TCRB CDR3 length was observed in type 1 diabetes patients in all four CD4+ subsets. Because the HLA sub-analyses included only small numbers of individuals, any influence of HLA type on TCRB rearrangement was left unresolved. Shorter templates might have been favored by PCR, but patient and control samples were amplified and corrected together, so both groups would have been affected equally by any skew. Fewer insertions and more nucleotide deletions at VDJ recombination sites were observed in patients with type 1 diabetes, implying thymic rearrangement abnormalities. Sequencing cDNA rather than genomic DNA could over-represent highly expressing activated cells, although activation and CD3 levels did not differ between groups.

About this clone: Its antigen is unknown. Base qualities are not recorded, but no much larger clone differs from it by a single base.

All of the isolated RNA was reverse transcribed with the High Capacity cDNA Reverse Transcription Kit, so expressed TCRB transcripts were sequenced. Naive, central memory and regulatory T cell samples underwent deep immunoSEQ sequencing, averaging about 3.3 million total reads per sample. After sorted cells were lysed in RLT buffer, RNA was extracted with DNase-treated RNeasy Micro or Mini kits, with the choice depending on cell number. To prevent cross-contamination, every cell subset was processed on its own, while patient and healthy donor samples were processed together. TCRB sequences were amplified from cDNA with the immunoSEQ multiplex PCR, producing 87-bp fragments spanning the CDR3 region. Sequencing of the amplicons was done on the Illumina HiSeq platform. The authors' analysis ran thus. PCR bias was computationally corrected using synthetic template baselines, reads within Hamming distance 2 were collapsed, and singletons that could not be merged were discarded. Reads were aligned to IMGT to assign V, D and J genes, CDR3 length, and insertions or deletions at six rearrangement sites. Within each subset, clonotype counts were normalized to the number of sorted cells before true diversity and Gini coefficients were calculated with the tcR R package. The overlap coefficient, calculated on TCRB nucleotide sequences, was used to measure repertoire sharing. Out-of-frame TCRB sequences from naive cells were analyzed as a proxy for the pre-selection repertoire. In TCRdb, the immuneACCESS table is reduced to in-frame sequences with V and J assigned. These tables do not hold every clone; where another copy was compared, an unresolved V gene accounts for under half, and the others remain unexplained. The V and J calls and clone size were taken over from that table, and D and trimming were inferred from the DNA. This sample is represented by more than 250,000 clones; roughly an eighth of them were singletons. The leading ten clones occupy around 0.016% of the sample.

A single peripheral blood draw of about 116 mL on average was collected from each donor into heparinised tubes. A BD FACSAria II and a panel including CD45RO, CCR7, CD25, CD127, CD95 and CD27 were used to sort naive, central memory, regulatory and stem cell-like memory CD4+ T cells. A purity above 98% was achieved for all sorted populations. PBMCs were isolated right away by Lymphoprep density gradient centrifugation and were stained directly, without culture. To minimize batch effects, samples were stained and sorted in pairs, one healthy donor with one patient per experiment. Based on the germline V gene (reference sequence), the CDR1 and CDR2 sequences are SGHNT and YYREEE. The CDR3, cysteine through phenylalanine, is 15 amino acids long. Left in the record is the CDR3 DNA by itself, 45 bases read in frame from the first base. At the junction V is shortened by 4 bases and J by 9 bases; bases outside the gene matches: 5.

This receptor was identified in a man aged 30-40 years with type 1 diabetes. Here the chain combines TRBV5-4 and TRBJ2-1; 15 central nucleotides agree with TRBD2. Sequencing was performed on naive CD4+ T cells from blood. Reading the label with the study, this specimen's cell subset or site is: true naive CD4+ T cells. The nucleotide sequence reads TGTGCCAGCAGCCGCGCGGGACTAGCGGGGGGTGAGCAGTTCTTC. This encodes CASSRAGLAGGEQFF.